This T cell receptor beta chain was obtained from a study of chemoradiotherapy in HPV16-positive cancers (dated 2022 in TCRdb). With respect to the entire study: Candidate HPV-specific T-cell clones and common TCR motifs were defined through functional T-cell assays on cells from a couple of HPV16-positive patients. The study asked whether T-cell immunity against the HPV oncoproteins E6 and E7 changes during chemoradiotherapy and whether it affects survival. TCR repertoires from under 90 patients with HPV-related cancers were then used to track the candidate HPV-specific TCRs and motifs. What the authors observed across the whole study: In HPV16-positive patients, expansion of HPV-responsive T cells during chemoradiotherapy was found to be associated with improved recurrence-free survival. Only two HPV16-positive patients were used to derive the functional definition of HPV-specific T cells, and the survival association was reported for HPV16-positive patients. Expansion of candidate HPV-specific clones and E7-related TCR motifs was observed in the tumor microenvironment during treatment, whereas no such expansion was observed for non-HPV-specific T cells.

Repertoires were sampled repeatedly over the course of chemoradiotherapy so that clonal expansion in the tumor microenvironment could be followed. A distance of 9 bases separates the germline ends of V and J, which lose 3 bases and 3 bases respectively. From the cysteine through the phenylalanine, the CDR3 covers 13 amino acids. This entry keeps only the CDR3 DNA: 39 bases, framed from base 1. As encoded in the germline V gene, CDR1 is MNHNS while CDR2 is SASEGT. A word on this clone: The specificity of this receptor is unknown. No base quality information exists; no much larger clone differs at one position.

Libraries came from the immunoSEQ multiplex PCR assay. Drawn from immuneACCESS, this table holds only the in-frame rearrangements with V and J called that TCRdb kept. Clones are partly lost; checked studies trace under half to an unresolved V gene and leave the rest unexplained. The sample profile shows about 22,000 clones; roughly 92% of them were found once. Jointly, the top ten make up 15% to 20% of the sample. The sample consisted of blood, taken from a patient who underwent chemoradiotherapy. The TCR sequence derives from a human donor with HPV-associated anogenital cancer. The sequence joins TRBV6-1 to TRBJ2-7; the D gene is possibly TRBD1, with 5 bases matching. The sequenced DNA: TGTGCCAGCAGTGACAGGGTTCTCTACGAGCAGTACTTC. It is translated as CASSDRVLYEQYF.